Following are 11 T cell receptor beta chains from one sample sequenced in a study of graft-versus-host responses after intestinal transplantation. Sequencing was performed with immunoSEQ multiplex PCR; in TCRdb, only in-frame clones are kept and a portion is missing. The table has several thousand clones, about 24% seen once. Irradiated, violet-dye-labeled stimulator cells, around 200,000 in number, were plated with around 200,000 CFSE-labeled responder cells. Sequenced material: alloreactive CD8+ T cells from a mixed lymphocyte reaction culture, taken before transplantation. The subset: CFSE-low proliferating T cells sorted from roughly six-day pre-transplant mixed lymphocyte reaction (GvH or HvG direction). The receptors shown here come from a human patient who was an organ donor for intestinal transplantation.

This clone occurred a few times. DNA for the CDR3: TGTGCCAGAAGCTCGGGGGGTCAGCCCCAGCATTTT. Translating it yields CARSSGGQPQHF. V gene TRBV5-3 combines with J gene TRBJ1-5; possible D gene TRBD1, 5 bases. TRBV5-3 is an ORF for which the function is uncertain. Trimming took 3 bases from V and 6 from J, leaving 7 bases between them. CDR3 length equals 12 residues.

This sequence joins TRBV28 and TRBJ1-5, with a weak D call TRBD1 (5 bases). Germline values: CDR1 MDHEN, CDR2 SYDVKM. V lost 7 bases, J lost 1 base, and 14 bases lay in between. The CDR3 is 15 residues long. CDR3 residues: CASTWGGWSNQPQHF. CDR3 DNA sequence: TGTGCCAGCACCTGGGGGGGTTGGAGCAATCAGCCCCAGCATTTT.

The CDR3 sequence is CASSSKSGSEGTDTQYF. The CDR3 DNA is TGTGCCAGCAGCTCAAAAAGCGGGAGCGAAGGCACAGATACGCAGTATTTT. This chain links TRBV9 with TRBJ2-3; 8 bases map to TRBD2. The CDR3 sequence is 17 residues long. After removal of 4 bases from V and 1 base from J, the junction contained 11 bases not matched to a gene. CDR1 SGDLS and CDR2 YYNGEE come from the germline V gene.

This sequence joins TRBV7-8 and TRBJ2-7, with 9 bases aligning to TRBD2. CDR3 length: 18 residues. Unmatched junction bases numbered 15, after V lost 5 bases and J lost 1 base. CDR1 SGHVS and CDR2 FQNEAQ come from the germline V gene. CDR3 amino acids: CASSPRGLASGMSYEQYF. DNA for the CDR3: TGTGCCAGCAGCCCAAGGGGTCTAGCTAGCGGGATGTCCTACGAGCAGTACTTC.

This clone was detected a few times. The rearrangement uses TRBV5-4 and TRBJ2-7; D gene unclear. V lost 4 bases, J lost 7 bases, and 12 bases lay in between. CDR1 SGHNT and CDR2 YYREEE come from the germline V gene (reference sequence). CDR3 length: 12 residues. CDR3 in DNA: TGTGCCAGCAGCCTTTTATACGATGAGCAGTACTTC. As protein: CASSLLYDEQYF.

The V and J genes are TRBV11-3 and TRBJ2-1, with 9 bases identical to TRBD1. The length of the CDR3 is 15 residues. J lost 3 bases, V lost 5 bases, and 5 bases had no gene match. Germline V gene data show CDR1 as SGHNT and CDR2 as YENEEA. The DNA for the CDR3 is TGTGCCAGCAGCCGGACAGGGGCAGGCTACAATGAGCAGTTCTTC. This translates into CASSRTGAGYNEQFF. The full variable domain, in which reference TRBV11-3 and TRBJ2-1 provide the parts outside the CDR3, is EAGVVQSPRYKIIEKKQPVAFWCNPISGHNTLYWYLQNLGQGPELLIRYENEEAVDDSQLPKDRFSAERLKGVDSTLKIQPAELGDSAVYLCASSRTGAGYNEQFFGPGTRLTVL.

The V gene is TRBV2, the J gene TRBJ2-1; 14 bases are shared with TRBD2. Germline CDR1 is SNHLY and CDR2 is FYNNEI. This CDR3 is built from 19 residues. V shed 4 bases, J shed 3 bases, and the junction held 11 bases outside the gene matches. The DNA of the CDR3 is TGTGCCAGCAGTGGGACCCTGGGACTAGCGGGAGAGGGCTACAATGAGCAGTTCTTC. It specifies CASSGTLGLAGEGYNEQFF.

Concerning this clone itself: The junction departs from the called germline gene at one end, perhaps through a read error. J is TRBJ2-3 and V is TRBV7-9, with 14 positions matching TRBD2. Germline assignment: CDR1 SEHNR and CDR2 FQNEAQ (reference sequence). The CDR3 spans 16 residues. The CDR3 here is CASSQGTSGRSDTQYF. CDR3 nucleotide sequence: TGCGCCAGCAGCCAAGGGACTAGCGGGAGATCAGATACGCAGTATTTT. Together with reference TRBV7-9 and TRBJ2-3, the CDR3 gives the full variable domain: DTGVSQNPRHKITKRGQNVTFRCDPISEHNRLYWYRQTLGQGPEFLTYFQNEAQLEKSRLLSDRFSAERPKGSFSTLEIQRTEQGDSAMYLCASSQGTSGRSDTQYFGPGTRLTVL.

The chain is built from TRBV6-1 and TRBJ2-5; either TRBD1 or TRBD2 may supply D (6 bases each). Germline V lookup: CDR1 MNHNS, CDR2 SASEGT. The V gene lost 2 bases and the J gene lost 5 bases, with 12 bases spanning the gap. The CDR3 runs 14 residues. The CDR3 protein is CASSELGGGETQYF. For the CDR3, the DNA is TGTGCCAGCAGTGAACTGGGGGGCGGGGAGACCCAGTACTTC.

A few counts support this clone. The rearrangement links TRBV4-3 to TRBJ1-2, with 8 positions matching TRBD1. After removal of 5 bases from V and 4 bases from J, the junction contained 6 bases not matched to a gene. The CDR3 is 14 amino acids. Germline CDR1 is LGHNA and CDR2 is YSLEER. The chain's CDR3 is CASSYTGTGYGYTF. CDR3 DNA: TGCGCCAGCAGCTATACAGGGACAGGCTATGGCTACACCTTC.

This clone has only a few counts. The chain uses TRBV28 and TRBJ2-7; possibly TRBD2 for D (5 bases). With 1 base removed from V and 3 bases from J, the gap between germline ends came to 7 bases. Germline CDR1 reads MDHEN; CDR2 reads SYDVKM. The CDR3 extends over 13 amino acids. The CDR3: CASSLSGFYEQYF. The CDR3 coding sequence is TGTGCCAGCAGTTTATCGGGATTCTACGAGCAGTACTTC.